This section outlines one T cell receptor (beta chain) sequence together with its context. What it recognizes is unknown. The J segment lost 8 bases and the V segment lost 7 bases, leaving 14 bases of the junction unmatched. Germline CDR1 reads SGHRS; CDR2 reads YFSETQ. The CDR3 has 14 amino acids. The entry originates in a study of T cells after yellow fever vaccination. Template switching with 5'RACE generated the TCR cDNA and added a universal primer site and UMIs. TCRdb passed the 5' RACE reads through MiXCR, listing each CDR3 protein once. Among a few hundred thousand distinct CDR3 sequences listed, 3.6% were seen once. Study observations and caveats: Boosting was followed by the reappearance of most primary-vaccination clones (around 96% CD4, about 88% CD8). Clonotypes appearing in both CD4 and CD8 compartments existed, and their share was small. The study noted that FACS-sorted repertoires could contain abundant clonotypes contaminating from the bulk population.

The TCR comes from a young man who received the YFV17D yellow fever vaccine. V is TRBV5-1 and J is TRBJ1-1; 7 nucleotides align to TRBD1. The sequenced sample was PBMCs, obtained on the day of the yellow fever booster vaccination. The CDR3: CASSAGTGATEAFF. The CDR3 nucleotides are TGCGCCAGCTCAGCCGGAACAGGGGCCACCGAAGCTTTCTTT.